This TCR beta chain appears in the sequencing data of a study of CD8+ T cells in alopecia areata. Study-level information: Those treated were given oral tofacitinib at 5 to 10 mg twice daily. Tofacitinib therapy took 6 to 18 months; 6 months off drug came after.

This clone occurred a few times. Extracted RNA was reverse transcribed into cDNA, the sequencing template. Measured with immunoSEQ multiplex PCR; TCRdb has only the in-frame clones, and not every one. In the table there are about 130,000 clones, around 58% of which are singletons. The V and J ends lost 4 bases and 4 bases respectively, with 19 bases between them. Germline V lookup: CDR1 MNHEY, CDR2 SVGAGI. CDR3 size: 16 residues. This sequence was found in a human donor with alopecia areata. The gene calls are TRBV6-5 and TRBJ1-2, with a weak D call TRBD1 (5 bases). Material: CD4+ T cells sorted from blood, obtained at week 0. CDR3 protein: CASSSSYWDFTYGYTF. The CDR3, as DNA: TGTGCCAGCAGTTCCAGCTACTGGGACTTCACCTATGGCTACACCTTC.